In this sample, the clone carrying this TCR beta chain turned up many times. What it recognizes is unknown. These data originate in a study of T cell repertoires in cytomegalovirus infection. Findings and caveats of the study: Across the ex vivo response, the dominant clonotypes were HLA-C-restricted CMV-specific TCR beta clonotypes. Totalled public TCR beta family frequency picked out people who carried CMV plus the relevant HLA.

MiXCR, run by TCRdb on the reads, gives a single entry per CDR3 protein. The table records hundreds of thousands of distinct CDR3 sequences, approximately 31% of them present only once. V was shortened by 2 bases and J by 5 bases, with 18 bases between the two germline ends. The germline gives CDR1 SGHTA, CDR2 FQGNSA. This CDR3 has 16 residues. This clonotype was sampled from a human donor in good health (CMV status not recorded). Some clones in this sample may be carry-over from other donors' samples. Here the sequenced sample was cultured CD8+ T cells from PBMCs, taken from culture after CMV antigen stimulation. The chain joins TRBV7-2 to TRBJ1-1; the D gene is possibly TRBD1 (6 bases). For the CDR3, the DNA is TGTGCCAGCAGCTTATATACGGCAGGGGTCATTACTGAAGCTTTCTTT. Its protein is CASSLYTAGVITEAFF.